This entry features one T cell receptor (beta chain) sequence. The sample comes from a study of T cell responses to AZD1222 COVID-19 vaccine. Between the trimmed V and J ends, which lost 4 bases and 4 bases, there was a span of 19 bases. Germline V gene data show CDR1 as SGDLS and CDR2 as YYNGEE. The CDR3 sequence is 16 residues long. The assay was immunoSEQ multiplex PCR, and TCRdb's table has in-frame clones only and misses some. Altogether about 150,000 clones are present, 91% being singletons, with the ten largest covering around 5.5%. The TCR sequence derives from an adult in good health. Sequencing used peripheral blood, obtained on day 0 of AZD1222 vaccination. J is TRBJ2-3 and V is TRBV9, with D possibly TRBD2 on 5 matching bases. Here the CDR3 reads CASSPRSGRGPDTQYF. The CDR3 region has the DNA TGTGCCAGCAGCCCCCGGTCGGGGAGAGGCCCAGATACGCAGTATTTT. Based on the CDR3 plus reference TRBV9 and TRBJ2-3, the full variable domain is DSGVTQTPKHLITATGQRVTLRCSPRSGDLSVYWYQQSLDQGLQFLIQYYNGEERAKGNILERFSAQQFPDLHSELNLSSLELGDSALYFCASSPRSGRGPDTQYFGPGTRLTVL.